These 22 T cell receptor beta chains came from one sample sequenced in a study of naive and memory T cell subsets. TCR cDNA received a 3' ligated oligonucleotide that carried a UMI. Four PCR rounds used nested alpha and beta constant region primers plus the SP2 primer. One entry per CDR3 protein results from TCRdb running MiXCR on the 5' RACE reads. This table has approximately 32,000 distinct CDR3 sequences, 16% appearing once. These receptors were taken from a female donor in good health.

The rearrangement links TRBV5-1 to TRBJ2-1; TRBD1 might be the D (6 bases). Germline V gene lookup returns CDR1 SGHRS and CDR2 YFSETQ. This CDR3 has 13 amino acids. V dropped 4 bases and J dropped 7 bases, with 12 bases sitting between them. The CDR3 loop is CASSRTVLNEQFF. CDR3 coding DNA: TGCGCCAGCAGCCGGACAGTCCTTAATGAGCAGTTCTTC.

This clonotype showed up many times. Here the CDR3 reads CSVGTGGEQETQYF. CDR3 coding DNA: TGCAGCGTTGGGACAGGGGGCGAACAAGAGACCCAGTACTTC. This chain uses TRBV29-1 with TRBJ2-5; 11 positions agree with TRBD1. Germline V lookup: CDR1 SQVTM, CDR2 ANQGSEA. The CDR3 runs 14 residues. The ends lost 4 bases at V and 2 bases at J; junction bases unmatched: 3.

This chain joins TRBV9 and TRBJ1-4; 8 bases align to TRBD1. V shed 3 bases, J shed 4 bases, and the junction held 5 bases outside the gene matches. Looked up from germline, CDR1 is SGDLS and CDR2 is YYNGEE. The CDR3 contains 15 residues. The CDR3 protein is CASSERQGINEKLFF. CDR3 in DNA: TGTGCCAGCAGCGAGAGACAGGGGATTAATGAAAAACTGTTTTTT. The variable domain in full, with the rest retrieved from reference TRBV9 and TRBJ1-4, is DSGVTQTPKHLITATGQRVTLRCSPRSGDLSVYWYQQSLDQGLQFLIQYYNGEERAKGNILERFSAQQFPDLHSELNLSSLELGDSALYFCASSERQGINEKLFFGSGTQLSVL.

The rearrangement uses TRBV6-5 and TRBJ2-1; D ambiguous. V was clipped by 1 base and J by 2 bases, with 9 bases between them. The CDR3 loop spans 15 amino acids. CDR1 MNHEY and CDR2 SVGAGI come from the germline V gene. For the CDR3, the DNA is TGTGCCAGCAGTTACTACCCTCTAACCTACAATGAGCAGTTCTTC. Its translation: CASSYYPLTYNEQFF.

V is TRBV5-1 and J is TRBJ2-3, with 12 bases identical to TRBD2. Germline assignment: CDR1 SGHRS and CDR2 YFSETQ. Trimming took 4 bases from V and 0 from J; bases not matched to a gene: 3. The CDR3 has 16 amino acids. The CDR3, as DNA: TGCGCCAGCAGCGCAGGACTAGCGGGGAGCACAGATACGCAGTATTTT. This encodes CASSAGLAGSTDTQYF. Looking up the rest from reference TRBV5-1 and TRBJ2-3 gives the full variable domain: KAGVTQTPRYLIKTRGQQVTLSCSPISGHRSVSWYQQTPGQGLQFLFEYFSETQRNKGNFPGRFSGRQFSNSRSEMNVSTLELGDSALYLCASSAGLAGSTDTQYFGPGTRLTVL.

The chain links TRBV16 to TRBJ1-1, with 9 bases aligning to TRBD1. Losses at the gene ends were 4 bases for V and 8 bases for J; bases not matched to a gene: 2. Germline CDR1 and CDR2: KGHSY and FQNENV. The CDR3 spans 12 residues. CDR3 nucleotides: TGTGCCAGCAGCCGCGGGACAGGGGAAGCTTTCTTT. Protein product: CASSRGTGEAFF.

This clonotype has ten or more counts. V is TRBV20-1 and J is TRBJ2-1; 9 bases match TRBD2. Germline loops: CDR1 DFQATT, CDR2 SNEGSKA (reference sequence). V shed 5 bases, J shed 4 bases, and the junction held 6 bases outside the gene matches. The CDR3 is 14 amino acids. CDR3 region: CSAGPSGVYNEQFF. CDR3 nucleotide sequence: TGCAGTGCTGGACCTAGCGGGGTGTACAATGAGCAGTTCTTC.

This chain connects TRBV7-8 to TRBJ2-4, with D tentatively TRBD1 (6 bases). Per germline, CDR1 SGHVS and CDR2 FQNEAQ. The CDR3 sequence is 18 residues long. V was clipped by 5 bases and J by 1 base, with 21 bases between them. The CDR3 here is CASSGPGHIVSAKNIQYF. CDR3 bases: TGTGCCAGCAGCGGGCCGGGACATATTGTATCCGCCAAAAACATTCAGTACTTC.

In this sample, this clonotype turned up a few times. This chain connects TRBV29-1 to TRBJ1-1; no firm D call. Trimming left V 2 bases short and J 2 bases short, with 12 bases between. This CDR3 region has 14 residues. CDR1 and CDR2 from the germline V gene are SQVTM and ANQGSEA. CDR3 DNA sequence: TGCAGCGTTGAAAGTAAGGCAGAAAACACTGAAGCTTTCTTT. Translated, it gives CSVESKAENTEAFF.

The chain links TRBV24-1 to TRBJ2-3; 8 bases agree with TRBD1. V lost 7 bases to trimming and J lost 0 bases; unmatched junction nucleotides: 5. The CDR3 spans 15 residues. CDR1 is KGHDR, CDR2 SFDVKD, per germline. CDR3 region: CATSQTGASTDTQYF. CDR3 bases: TGTGCCACCAGCCAGACAGGGGCTAGCACAGATACGCAGTATTTT.

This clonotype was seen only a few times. The CDR3: CASSFRIPRDRGYEQYF. For the CDR3, the DNA is TGTGCCAGCAGCTTTCGAATTCCCCGGGACAGGGGTTACGAGCAGTACTTC. The V gene is TRBV9, the J gene TRBJ2-7, with 10 bases that match TRBD1. Per germline, CDR1 SGDLS and CDR2 YYNGEE. V trimming: 4 bases; J trimming: 4 bases; junction bases outside the gene matches: 14. There are 17 residues in the CDR3.

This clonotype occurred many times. The CDR3 bases are TGTGCCAGCAGGCCCCAGGGGATACACACTGAAGCTTTCTTT. Its protein product is CASRPQGIHTEAFF. The chain joins TRBV6-5 to TRBJ1-1; D might be TRBD1 (6 bases). Trimming shortened V by 6 bases and J by 3 bases, and 14 bases separated the two germline ends. This CDR3 spans 14 amino acids. In germline, CDR1 is MNHEY, CDR2 SVGAGI.

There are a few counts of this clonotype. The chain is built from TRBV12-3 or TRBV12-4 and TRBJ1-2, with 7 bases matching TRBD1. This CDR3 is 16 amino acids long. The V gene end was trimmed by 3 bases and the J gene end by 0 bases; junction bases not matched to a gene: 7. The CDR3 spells CASSFRTGDTNYGYTF. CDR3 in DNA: TGTGCCAGCAGTTTTCGTACAGGGGATACTAACTATGGCTACACCTTC.

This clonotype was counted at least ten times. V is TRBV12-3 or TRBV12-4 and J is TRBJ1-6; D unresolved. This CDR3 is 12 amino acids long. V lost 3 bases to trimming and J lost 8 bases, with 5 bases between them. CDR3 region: CASSFGDSPLHF. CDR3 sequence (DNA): TGTGCCAGCAGTTTTGGGGATTCACCCCTCCACTTT.

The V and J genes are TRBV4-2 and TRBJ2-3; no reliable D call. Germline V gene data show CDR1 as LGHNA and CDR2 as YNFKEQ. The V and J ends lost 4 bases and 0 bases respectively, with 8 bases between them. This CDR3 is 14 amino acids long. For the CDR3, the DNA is TGTGCCAGCAGCCTTGACCTTAGCACAGATACGCAGTATTTT. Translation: CASSLDLSTDTQYF.

CDR3 nucleotide sequence: TGTGCCAGCAGTTTTGGGCAGAGTAACACTGAAGCTTTCTTT. It is translated as CASSFGQSNTEAFF. The gene calls are TRBV12-3 or TRBV12-4 and TRBJ1-1; D ambiguous. The CDR3 is 14 residues long. V lost 3 bases to trimming and J lost 2 bases, with 10 bases between them.

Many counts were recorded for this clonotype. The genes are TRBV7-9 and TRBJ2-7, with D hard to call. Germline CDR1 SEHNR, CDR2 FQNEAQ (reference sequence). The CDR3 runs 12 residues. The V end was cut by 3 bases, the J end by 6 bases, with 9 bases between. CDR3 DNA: TGTGCCAGCAGCTTCTGGCAAAGCGAGCAGTACTTC. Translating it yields CASSFWQSEQYF.

This CDR3 reads CASSEQTGKEQYF. In DNA form, the CDR3 reads TGCGCCAGCAGTGAACAAACAGGGAAGGAGCAGTACTTC. The chain has TRBV10-2 and TRBJ2-7; TRBD1 is a possible D gene (6 bases). With 3 bases removed from V and 7 bases from J, the gap between germline ends came to 13 bases. The CDR3 length is 13 residues. Germline CDR1 is WSHSY and CDR2 is SAAADI.

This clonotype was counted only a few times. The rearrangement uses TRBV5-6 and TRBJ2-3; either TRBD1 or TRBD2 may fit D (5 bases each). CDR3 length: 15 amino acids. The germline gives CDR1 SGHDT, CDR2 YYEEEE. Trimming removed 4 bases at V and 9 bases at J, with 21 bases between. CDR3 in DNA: TGTGCCAGCAGCAGTGGGCCCGGGATTGCAGGGACGCAGTATTTT. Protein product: CASSSGPGIAGTQYF.

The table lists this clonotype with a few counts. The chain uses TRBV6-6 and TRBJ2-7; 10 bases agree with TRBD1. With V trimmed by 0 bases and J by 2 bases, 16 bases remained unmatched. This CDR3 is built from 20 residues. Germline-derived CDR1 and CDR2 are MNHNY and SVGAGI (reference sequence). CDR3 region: CASSYSGTGTGVVDAYEQYF. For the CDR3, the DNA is TGTGCCAGCAGTTACTCGGGCACCGGGACAGGGGTGGTGGACGCCTACGAGCAGTACTTC.

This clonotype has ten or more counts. The CDR3 is CSARRGISNSPLHF. CDR3 sequence (DNA): TGCAGTGCTAGGCGCGGAATCTCCAATTCACCCCTCCACTTT. The J gene is TRBJ1-6, the V gene TRBV20-1; D is uncertain. This CDR3 comprises 14 residues. Per germline, CDR1 DFQATT and CDR2 SNEGSKA (reference sequence). V gave up 3 bases and J gave up 7 bases, with 13 bases separating them.

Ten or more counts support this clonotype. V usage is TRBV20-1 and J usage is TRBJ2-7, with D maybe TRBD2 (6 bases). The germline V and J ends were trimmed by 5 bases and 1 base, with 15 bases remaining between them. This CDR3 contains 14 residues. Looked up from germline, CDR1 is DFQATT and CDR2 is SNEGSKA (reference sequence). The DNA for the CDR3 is TGCAGTGCTGGACGGGGAGGAAGTTCCTACGAGCAGTACTTC. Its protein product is CSAGRGGSSYEQYF.